This T cell receptor (beta chain) was documented in a study of graft-versus-host responses after intestinal transplantation. The wider study: Every recipient had anti-thymocyte globulin induction and two to three years of tacrolimus plus steroids.

Study results and caveats: Allografts carried high graft-versus-host to host-versus-graft clonal ratios in patients having graft-donor T cell macrochimerism. There was an association between peak levels of circulating GvH clones and early post-transplant HvG declines.

Trimming stripped 0 bases from V and 3 bases from J, with 9 bases between. The CDR3 length is 14 residues. In germline, CDR1 is SGDLS, CDR2 YYNGEE. TCRdb keeps only in-frame clones here, not all; method: immunoSEQ multiplex PCR. The sample includes about 41,000 clones, 90% to 95% of them seen just once. Remarks on this clone: Its antigen is unidentified.

This receptor was identified in a human donor who was the organ donor for an intestinal transplant. The source was unstimulated CD8+ T cells sorted from spleen or lymph node cells, collected before transplant. The chain joins TRBV9 to TRBJ2-5; D remains unclear. This CDR3 reads CASSVGAAEETQYF. The CDR3 DNA sequence: TGTGCCAGCAGCGTAGGGGCGGCAGAAGAGACCCAGTACTTC.